The rows below give T cell receptor beta chains drawn from one sample of a study of blood T cell repertoires in COVID-19. Sequencing was performed with immunoSEQ multiplex PCR; in TCRdb, only in-frame clones are kept and a portion is missing. The table records some 250,000 clones, around 85% of them present only once. The sequenced sample consisted of peripheral blood. These receptors were collected from a woman aged 25 to 39 who had recovered from COVID-19. CDR3s include the opening cysteine and the closing phenylalanine or tryptophan. A D gene is named only where the DNA matches it firmly.

j_call v_call cdr3_length d_call cdr3_aa cdr3_nt
TRBJ2-7 TRBV27 14 TRBD1 CASSRDRTAYEQYF TGTGCCAGCAGTCGGGACAGGACTGCTTACGAGCAGTACTTC
TRBJ1-1 TRBV5-1 13 . CASSLSTQAGAFF TGCGCCAGCAGCTTGAGCACGCAGGCCGGAGCTTTCTTT
TRBJ2-5 TRBV5-1 16 TRBD2 CASSLEAGGLGETQYF TGCGCCAGCAGCTTGGAGGCGGGGGGACTGGGGGAGACCCAGTACTTC
TRBJ2-5 TRBV10-3 13 TRBD1 CAIKGQGQETQYF TGTGCCATCAAAGGACAGGGGCAAGAGACCCAGTACTTC
TRBJ2-7 TRBV12-5 15 . CASGLQGGASYEQYF TGTGCTAGTGGTTTGCAAGGGGGGGCCTCCTACGAGCAGTACTTC
TRBJ2-5 TRBV2 15 TRBD1 CASSPLAQGVETQYF TGTGCCAGCAGCCCTTTAGCACAGGGGGTAGAGACCCAGTACTTC
TRBJ1-6 TRBV3-1/TRBV3-2 14 . CASSQGQNNSPLHF TGTGCCAGCAGCCAAGGGCAAAATAATTCACCCCTCCACTTT
TRBJ2-7 TRBV5-6 14 TRBD1 CASSLGQVSYEQYF TGTGCCAGCAGCCTGGGACAGGTCTCCTACGAGCAGTACTTC
TRBJ1-6 TRBV7-8 16 . CASSQSAGGWNSPLHF TGTGCCAGCAGCCAAAGTGCTGGGGGCTGGAATTCACCCCTCCACTTT
TRBJ2-7 TRBV30 18 . CASKKPGASQMSPYEQYF TGTGCCTCGAAAAAACCAGGGGCATCCCAGATGAGTCCCTACGAGCAGTACTTC
TRBJ1-1 TRBV30 15 . CAWSLPNQGITEAFF TGTGCCTGGAGCCTACCTAACCAGGGGATCACTGAAGCTTTCTTT
TRBJ1-3 TRBV6-5 15 TRBD1 CASLGTGLKGNTIYF TGTGCCAGCCTAGGGACAGGGTTAAAAGGAAACACCATATATTTT